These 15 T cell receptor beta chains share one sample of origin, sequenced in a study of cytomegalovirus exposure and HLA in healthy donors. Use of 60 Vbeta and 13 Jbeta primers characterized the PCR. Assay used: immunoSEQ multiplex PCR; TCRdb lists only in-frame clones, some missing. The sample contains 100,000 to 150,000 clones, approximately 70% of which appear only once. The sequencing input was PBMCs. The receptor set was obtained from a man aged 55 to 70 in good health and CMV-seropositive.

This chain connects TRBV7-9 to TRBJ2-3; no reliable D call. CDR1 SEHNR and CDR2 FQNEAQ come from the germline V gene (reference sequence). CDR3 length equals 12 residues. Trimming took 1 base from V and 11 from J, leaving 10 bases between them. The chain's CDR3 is CASSLGGREQYF. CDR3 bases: TGTGCCAGCAGCTTAGGAGGCAGAGAGCAGTATTTT.

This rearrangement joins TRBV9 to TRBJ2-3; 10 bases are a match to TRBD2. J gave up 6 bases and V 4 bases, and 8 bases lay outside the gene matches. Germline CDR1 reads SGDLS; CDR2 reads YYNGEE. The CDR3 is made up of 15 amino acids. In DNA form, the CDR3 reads TGTGCCAGCAGCTTTTCTAGCGGGGGAGGGGATACGCAGTATTTT. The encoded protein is CASSFSSGGGDTQYF.

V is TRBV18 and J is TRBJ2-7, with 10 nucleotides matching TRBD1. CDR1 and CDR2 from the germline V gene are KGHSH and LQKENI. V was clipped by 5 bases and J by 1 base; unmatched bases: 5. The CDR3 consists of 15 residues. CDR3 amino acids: CASSTGGQGSYEQYF. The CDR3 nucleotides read TGTGCCAGCTCAACAGGGGGACAGGGGTCCTACGAGCAGTACTTC.

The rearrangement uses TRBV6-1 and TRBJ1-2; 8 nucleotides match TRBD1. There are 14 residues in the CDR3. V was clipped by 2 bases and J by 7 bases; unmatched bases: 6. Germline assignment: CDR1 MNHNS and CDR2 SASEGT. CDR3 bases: TGTGCCAGCAGTGAATTGAGGACAGGGACTGGCTACACCTTC. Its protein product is CASSELRTGTGYTF.

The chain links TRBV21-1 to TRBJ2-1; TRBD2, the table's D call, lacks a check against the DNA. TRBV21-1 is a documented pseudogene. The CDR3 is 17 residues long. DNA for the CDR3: TGTGCCAGCCAAACATCGAGTCGGGGGAGCTCCTACAATGAGCAGTTCTTC. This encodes CASQTSSRGSSYNEQFF.

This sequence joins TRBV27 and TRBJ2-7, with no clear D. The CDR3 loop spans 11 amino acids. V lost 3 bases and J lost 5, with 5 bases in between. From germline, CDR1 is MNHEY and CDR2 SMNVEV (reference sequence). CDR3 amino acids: CASSFSDEQYF. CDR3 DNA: TGTGCCAGCAGTTTTTCGGACGAGCAGTACTTC.

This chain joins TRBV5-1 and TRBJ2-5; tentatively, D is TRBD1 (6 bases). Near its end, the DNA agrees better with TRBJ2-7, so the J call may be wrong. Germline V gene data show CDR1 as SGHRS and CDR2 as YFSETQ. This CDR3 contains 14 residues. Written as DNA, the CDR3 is TGCGCCAGCAGCTTGTTGGACAGCGGCTACGAGCAGTACTTC. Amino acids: CASSLLDSGYEQYF.

The CDR3, as DNA: TGCGCCAGCAGCTCCGCGGGGACCCCCACTGAAGCTTTCTTT. Amino acid sequence: CASSSAGTPTEAFF. This chain links TRBV5-1 with TRBJ1-1; tentative D call: TRBD1 (5 bases). The CDR3 extends over 14 amino acids. Trimming left V 3 bases short and J 4 bases short, with 13 bases between. Germline V gene sequence: CDR1 SGHRS, CDR2 YFSETQ.

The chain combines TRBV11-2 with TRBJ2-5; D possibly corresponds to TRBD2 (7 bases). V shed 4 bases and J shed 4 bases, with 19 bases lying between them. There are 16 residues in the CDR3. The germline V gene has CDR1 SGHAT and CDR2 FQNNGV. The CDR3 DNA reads TGTGCCAGCAGCTGGGCTGGGGGGGCCGGGAGAGAGACCCAGTACTTC. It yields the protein CASSWAGGAGRETQYF.

DNA of the CDR3: TGTGCCAGCAGCCGGGCCCGGACAGGTCTTGTGTATGGCTACACCTTC. Translation: CASSRARTGLVYGYTF. The chain couples TRBV7-2 to TRBJ1-2, with TRBD1 identical over 7 bases. There are 16 residues in the CDR3. Trimming removed 5 bases from V and 5 bases from J; junction bases left unmatched: 14. Looked up from germline, CDR1 is SGHTA and CDR2 is FQGNSA.

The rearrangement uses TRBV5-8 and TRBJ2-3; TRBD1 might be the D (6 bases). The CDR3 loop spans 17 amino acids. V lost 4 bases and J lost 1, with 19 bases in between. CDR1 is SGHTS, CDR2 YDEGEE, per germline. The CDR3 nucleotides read TGTGCCAGCAGCGTCGGGACAATGTTCGTTGGCACAGATACGCAGTATTTT. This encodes CASSVGTMFVGTDTQYF. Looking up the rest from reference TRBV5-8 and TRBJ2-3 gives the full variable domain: EAGVTQSPTHLIKTRGQQATLRCSPISGHTSVYWYQQALGLGLQFLLWYDEGEERNRGNFPPRFSGRQFPNYSSELNVNALELEDSALYLCASSVGTMFVGTDTQYFGPGTRLTVL.

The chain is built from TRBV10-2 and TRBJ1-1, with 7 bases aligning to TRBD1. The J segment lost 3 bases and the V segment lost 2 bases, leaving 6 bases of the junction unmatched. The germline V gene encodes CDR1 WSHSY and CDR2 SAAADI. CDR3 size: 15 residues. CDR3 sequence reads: CASSELRDSDTEAFF. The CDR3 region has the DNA TGCGCCAGCAGTGAGCTACGGGACAGCGACACTGAAGCTTTCTTT.

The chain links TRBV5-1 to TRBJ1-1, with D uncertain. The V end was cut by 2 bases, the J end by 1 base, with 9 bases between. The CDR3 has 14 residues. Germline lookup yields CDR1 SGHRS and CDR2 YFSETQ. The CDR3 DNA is TGCGCCAGCAGCTTTGACTCAAGGAACACTGAAGCTTTCTTT. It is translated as CASSFDSRNTEAFF.

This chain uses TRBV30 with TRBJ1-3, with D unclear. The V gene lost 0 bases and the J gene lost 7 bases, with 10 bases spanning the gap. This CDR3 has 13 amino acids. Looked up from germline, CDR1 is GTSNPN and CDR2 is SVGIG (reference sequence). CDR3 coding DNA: TGTGCCTGGAGTGTAAGTGGGAGGAACACCATATATTTT. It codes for CAWSVSGRNTIYF.

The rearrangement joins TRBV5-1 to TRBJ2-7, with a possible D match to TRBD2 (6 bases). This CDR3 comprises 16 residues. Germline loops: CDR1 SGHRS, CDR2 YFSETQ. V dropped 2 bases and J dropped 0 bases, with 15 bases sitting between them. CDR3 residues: CASSFGASESSYEQYF. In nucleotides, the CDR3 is TGCGCCAGCAGCTTCGGGGCTAGCGAGAGCTCCTACGAGCAGTACTTC.